This note documents a single T cell receptor beta chain sequence. The data originate from a study of blood T cell repertoires in COVID-19. Study summary: Donors in the United States, Italy and Spain gave samples during acute or convalescent COVID-19.

The protocol was immunoSEQ multiplex PCR, while the TCRdb copy is restricted to in-frame clones and leaves out a portion. The sample includes approximately 210,000 clones, around four fifths seen only once; the top ten take roughly 12%. CDR3 length equals 15 residues. Germline CDR1 is WNHNN and CDR2 is SYGVQD (reference sequence). With V trimmed by 4 bases and J by 7 bases, 7 bases remained unmatched. The clonotype was recovered from a middle-aged man who had recovered from COVID-19. Sequences were obtained from PBMCs or T cells enriched from blood (not recorded which). This chain joins TRBV10-1 and TRBJ2-1; 10 bases agree with TRBD1. The CDR3 bases are TGCGCCAGCAGTGCCGAGACAGGGGGCGGAAATGAGCAGTTCTTC. It translates to CASSAETGGGNEQFF.